The sequence of this T cell receptor beta chain was determined in a study of cytomegalovirus exposure and HLA in healthy donors (dated 2017 in TCRdb). For the study in its entirety: According to a later analysis, the approximately 120 validation repertoires were produced on the same platform as the approximately 600 repertoires of the first cohort. Besides the first cohort of more than 650 subjects, a separate validation cohort made up of over a hundred different subjects was used. The study was designed to test whether signatures of past pathogen exposure could be identified by cataloging public T cell receptors. To predict cytomegalovirus infection status, the study brought together high-throughput TCR immunosequencing, statistical association of individual TCRs with disease status, and machine learning. The investigation overall reported the following: In vitro tests confirmed that a few of the cytomegalovirus-associated TCR beta chains recognize cytomegalovirus antigens. The study gave a list of roughly 150 TCR beta chains associated with cytomegalovirus. A later analysis lacked HLA typing for the validation cohort, so it scored co-occurrence in that cohort across all 120 repertoires. The authors suggested that the approach could potentially be generalized to other disease states and immunological phenotypes. Most TCR sequences were seen in very few donors, while some public TCRs were found in many individuals. In both the original and validation cohorts, the classifier was reported to diagnose cytomegalovirus status with high specificity and sensitivity. A later analysis found that TCRs clustered in the first cohort also tended to co-occur in the 120 or so validation repertoires, with approximately 95% of cluster scores above 0.

About this clone: What this receptor recognizes is not known. No base quality information exists; no much larger clone differs at one position.

Reading from cysteine to phenylalanine, the CDR3 counts 13 amino acids. Left in the record is the CDR3 DNA by itself, 39 bases read in frame from the first base. The V and J ends are trimmed by 0 bases and 8 bases, leaving 10 bases between them. CDR1 and CDR2, per the germline V gene, are MNHEY and SVGAGI. The donors belonged to the validation cohort of around 130 subjects, which was separate from the approximately 610-subject first cohort. The library came from the immunoSEQ multiplex PCR assay. From the authors' description of their analysis: A statistical classification framework was built to diagnose cytomegalovirus status from the catalog of TCR beta chain sequences. TCRdb mirrors the immuneACCESS table, restricted to in-frame sequences. Some clones are absent from its copies; in checked studies, under half trace to an unresolved V gene, and the reason for the others is unknown. V and J calls and clone size are as listed in that table; D and trimming were resolved from the DNA. The sample records roughly 71,000 clones, 90% to 95% of which are singletons. The ten largest clones represent about 0.63% of the sample.

The rearranged segments are TRBV6-5 and TRBJ1-1, with TRBD1 tentatively as D gene (5 bases match). The TCR originated in a woman aged 18-35 years in good health and CMV-seronegative. The sequenced sample was PBMCs. The DNA is as follows: TGTGCCAGCAGTTACTCGATGGGGGGGGAAGCTTTCTTT. It specifies CASSYSMGGEAFF.